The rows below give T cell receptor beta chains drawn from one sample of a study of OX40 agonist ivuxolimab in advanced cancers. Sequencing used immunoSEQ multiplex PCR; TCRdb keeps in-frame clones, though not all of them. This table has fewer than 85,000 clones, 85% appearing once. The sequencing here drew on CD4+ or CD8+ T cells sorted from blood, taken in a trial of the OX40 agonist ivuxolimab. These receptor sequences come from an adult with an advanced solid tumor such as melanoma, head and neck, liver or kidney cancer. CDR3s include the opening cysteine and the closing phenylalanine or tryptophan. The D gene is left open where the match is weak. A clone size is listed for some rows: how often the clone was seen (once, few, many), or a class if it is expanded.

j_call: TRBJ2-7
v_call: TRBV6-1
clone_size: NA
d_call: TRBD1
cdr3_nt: TGTGCCAGCAGTGATTCCGGGACAGGAGACCCCTACGAGCAGTACTTC
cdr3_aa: CASSDSGTGDPYEQYF

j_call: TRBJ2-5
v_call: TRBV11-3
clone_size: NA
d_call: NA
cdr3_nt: TGTGCCAGCGCAATAGGTGCCCTTCCGGGCCAAGAGACCCAGTACTTC
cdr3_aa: CASAIGALPGQETQYF

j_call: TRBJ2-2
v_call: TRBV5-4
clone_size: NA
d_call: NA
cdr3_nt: TGTGCCAGCAGCCAGGGGCAGGGTAACACCGGGGAGCTGTTTTTT
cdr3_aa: CASSQGQGNTGELFF

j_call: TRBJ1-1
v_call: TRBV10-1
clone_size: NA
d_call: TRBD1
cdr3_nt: TGCGCCAGCAGTGATTCACAGGGGGCGAGGACTGAAGCTTTCTTT
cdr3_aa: CASSDSQGARTEAFF

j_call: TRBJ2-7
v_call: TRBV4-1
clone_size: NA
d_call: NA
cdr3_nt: TGCGCCAGCAGCCTTTGGGACACTTCCTACGAGCAGTACTTC
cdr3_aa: CASSLWDTSYEQYF

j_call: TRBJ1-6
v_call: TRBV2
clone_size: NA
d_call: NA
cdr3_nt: TGTGCCAGCCGGGACGGGGGGCTGAATTCACCCCTCCACTTT
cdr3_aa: CASRDGGLNSPLHF

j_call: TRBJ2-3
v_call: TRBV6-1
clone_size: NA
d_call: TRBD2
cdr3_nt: TGTGCCAGCACCCCTAGCGGGAGCACAGATACGCAGTATTTT
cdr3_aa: CASTPSGSTDTQYF

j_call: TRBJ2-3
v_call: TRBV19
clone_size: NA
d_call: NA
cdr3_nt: TGTGCCAGTAGTTTCGCTGCGGGAGATACGCAGTATTTT
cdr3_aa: CASSFAAGDTQYF

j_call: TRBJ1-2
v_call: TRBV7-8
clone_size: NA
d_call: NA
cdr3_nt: TGTGCCAGCAGCCCACAGGGAACGTATGGCTACACCTTC
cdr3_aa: CASSPQGTYGYTF

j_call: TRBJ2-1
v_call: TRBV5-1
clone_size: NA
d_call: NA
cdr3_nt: TGCGCCAGCAGCTTGGCGCCTAGCGGAGGGGGAAGCTCCTACAATGAGCAGTTCTTC
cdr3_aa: CASSLAPSGGGSSYNEQFF

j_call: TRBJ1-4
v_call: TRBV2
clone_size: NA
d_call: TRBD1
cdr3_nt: TGTGCCAGCACCATGACAGGGGTTTCTGAAAAACTGTTTTTT
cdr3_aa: CASTMTGVSEKLFF

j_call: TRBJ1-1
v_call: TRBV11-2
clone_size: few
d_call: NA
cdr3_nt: TGTGCCAGCAGCCAAAGCAGGGGCAGCGGCACTGAAGCTTTCTTT
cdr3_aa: CASSQSRGSGTEAFF

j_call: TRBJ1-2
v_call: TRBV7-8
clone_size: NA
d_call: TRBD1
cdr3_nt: TGTGCCAGCAGCCCACGACAGGGCTATGGCTACACCTTC
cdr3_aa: CASSPRQGYGYTF

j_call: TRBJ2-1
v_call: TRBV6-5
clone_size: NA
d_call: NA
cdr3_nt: TGTGCCAGCAGTCTCCTAGGGACTGAGCAGTTCTTC
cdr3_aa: CASSLLGTEQFF

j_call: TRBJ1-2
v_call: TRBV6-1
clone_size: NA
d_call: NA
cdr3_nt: TGTGCCAGCAGTAGGACAGACTATGGCTACACCTTC
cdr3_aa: CASSRTDYGYTF

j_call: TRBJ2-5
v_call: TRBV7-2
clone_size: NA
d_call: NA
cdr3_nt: TGTGCCAGCAGCCAGACGTACCAAGAGACCCAGTACTTC
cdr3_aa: CASSQTYQETQYF

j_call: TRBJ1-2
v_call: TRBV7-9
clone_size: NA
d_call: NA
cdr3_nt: TGTGCCAGCAGCTTACTGAATAACTATGGCTACACCTTC
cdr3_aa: CASSLLNNYGYTF

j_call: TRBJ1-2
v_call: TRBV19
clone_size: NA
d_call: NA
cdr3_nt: TGTGCCAGTAGAGATTGGGCAGCCGCTAACTATGGCTACACCTTC
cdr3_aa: CASRDWAAANYGYTF

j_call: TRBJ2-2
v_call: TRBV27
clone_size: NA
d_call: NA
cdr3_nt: TGTGCCAGCAGTGAGGTAGGGGGGACTGGCGGGGAGCTGTTTTTT
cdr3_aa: CASSEVGGTGGELFF

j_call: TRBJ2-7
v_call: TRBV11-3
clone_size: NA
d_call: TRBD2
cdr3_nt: TGTGCCAGCAGCCCGAACGGGACTAGCGGGAGTAGCCCCTACGAGCAGTACTTC
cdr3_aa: CASSPNGTSGSSPYEQYF

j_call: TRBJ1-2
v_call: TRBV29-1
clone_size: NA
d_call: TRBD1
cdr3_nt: TGCAGCGTATTCTCCCCGGGACAGGGGTCTGGCTACACCTTC
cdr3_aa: CSVFSPGQGSGYTF

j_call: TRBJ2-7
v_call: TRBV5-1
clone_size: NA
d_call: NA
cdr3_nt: TGCGCCAGCAGCTCTTTTGACGAGCAGTACTTC
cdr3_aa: CASSSFDEQYF

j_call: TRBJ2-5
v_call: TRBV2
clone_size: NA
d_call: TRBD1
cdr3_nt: TGTGCCAGCAGCCAGAATTCGGCAGGGGGCGGGGAGACCCAGTACTTC
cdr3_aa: CASSQNSAGGGETQYF

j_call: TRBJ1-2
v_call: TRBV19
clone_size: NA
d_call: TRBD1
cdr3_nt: TGTGCCAGTAGGGAGACAGGGTACTATGGCTACACCTTC
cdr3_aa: CASRETGYYGYTF

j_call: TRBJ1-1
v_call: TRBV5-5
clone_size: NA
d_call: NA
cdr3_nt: TGTGCCAGCAGCTTTGGCGGGGGCAACACTGAAGCTTTCTTT
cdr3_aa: CASSFGGGNTEAFF

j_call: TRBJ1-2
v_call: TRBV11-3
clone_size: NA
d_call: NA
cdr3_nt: TGTGCCAGCAGCCGGGACCTCTATGGCTACACCTTC
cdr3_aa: CASSRDLYGYTF

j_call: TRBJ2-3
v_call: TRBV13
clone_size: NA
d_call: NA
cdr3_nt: TGTGCCAGCAGCTCACCCCTCTGGGGGGGCACAGATACGCAGTATTTT
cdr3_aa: CASSSPLWGGTDTQYF

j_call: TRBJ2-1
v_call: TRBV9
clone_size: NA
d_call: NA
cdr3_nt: TGTGCCAGCAGCGCCTCCTCGGGGGGCACCTACAATGAGCAGTTCTTC
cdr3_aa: CASSASSGGTYNEQFF

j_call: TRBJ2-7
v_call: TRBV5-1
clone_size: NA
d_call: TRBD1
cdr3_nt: TGCGCCAGCAGCTTGTCCCATGGGACAGGGTCCTACGAGCAGTACTTC
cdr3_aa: CASSLSHGTGSYEQYF

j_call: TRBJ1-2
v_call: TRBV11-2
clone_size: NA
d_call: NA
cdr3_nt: TGTGCCAGCAGCTTGTTGCCCGACACCCCGAACTATGGCTACACCTTC
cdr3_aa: CASSLLPDTPNYGYTF

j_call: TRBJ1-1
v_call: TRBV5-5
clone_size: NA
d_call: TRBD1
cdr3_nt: TGTGCCAGCAGCCCCGGACAGGGAGGCACTGAAGCTTTCTTT
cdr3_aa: CASSPGQGGTEAFF

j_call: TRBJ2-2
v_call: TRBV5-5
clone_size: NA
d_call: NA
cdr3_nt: TGTGCCAGCAGCTTCGGGGTCCGCACCGGGGAGCTGTTTTTT
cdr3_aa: CASSFGVRTGELFF

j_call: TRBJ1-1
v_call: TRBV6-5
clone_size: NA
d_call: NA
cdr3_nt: TGTGCCAGCAGTTATCAGGGAAGGGGCACTGAAGCTTTCTTT
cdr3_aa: CASSYQGRGTEAFF

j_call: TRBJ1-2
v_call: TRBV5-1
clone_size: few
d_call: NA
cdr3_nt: TGCGCCAGCAGCTTGGATCCGGGATCCAACTATGGCTACACCTTC
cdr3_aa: CASSLDPGSNYGYTF

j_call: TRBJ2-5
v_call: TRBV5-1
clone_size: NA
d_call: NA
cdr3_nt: TGCGCCAGCAGCTTTCCCGGGGGAGAGACCCAGTACTTC
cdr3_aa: CASSFPGGETQYF

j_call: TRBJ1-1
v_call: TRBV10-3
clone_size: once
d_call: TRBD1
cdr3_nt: TGTGCCATCAGTGGGCGACAGGGATCTGAAGCTTTCTTT
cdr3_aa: CAISGRQGSEAFF

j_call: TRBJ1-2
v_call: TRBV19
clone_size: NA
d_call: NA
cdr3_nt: TGTGCCAGTAGTCCCCACCGGGGCCATGGCTACACCTTC
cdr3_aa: CASSPHRGHGYTF

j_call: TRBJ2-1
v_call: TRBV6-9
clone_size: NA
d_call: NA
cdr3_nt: TGTGCCAGCAGTTATCCGTCCTCTTACTCCTACAATGAGCAGTTCTTC
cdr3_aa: CASSYPSSYSYNEQFF

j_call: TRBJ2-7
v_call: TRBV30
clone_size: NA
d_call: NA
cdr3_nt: TGTGCCTGGAGTGTGGGAGGGGGCGGGTACGAGCAGTACTTC
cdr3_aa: CAWSVGGGGYEQYF

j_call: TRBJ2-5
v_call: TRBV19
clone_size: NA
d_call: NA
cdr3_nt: TGTGCCAGTAGTATAGACAACAGGGAATGGGGGGAGACCCAGTACTTC
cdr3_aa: CASSIDNREWGETQYF